The rows below give T cell receptor beta chains drawn from one sample of a study of blood T cell repertoires in COVID-19. This table comes from immunoSEQ multiplex PCR, and its TCRdb copy is limited to in-frame clones, with some not included. The sample has approximately 91,000 clones, roughly 85% seen once; the top ten hold 4% to 5.5%. Sequencing input: peripheral blood. The receptors shown here come from a man between 65 and 85 years old with acute or convalescent COVID-19. Each CDR3 is given with its conserved first and last residue. The D gene is left open where the match is weak. Some rows have no size entry. The others give once, few or many, or a class for an expanded clone.

d_gene	abundance	v_gene	j_gene	CDR3aa	CDR3nt
NA	NA	TRBV28	TRBJ1-1	CASIPPGEGSTEAFF	TGTGCCAGCATCCCTCCCGGGGAAGGAAGCACTGAAGCTTTCTTT
NA	once	TRBV4-2	TRBJ1-3	CASSQSGDRNTIYF	TGTGCCAGCAGCCAATCAGGGGATAGAAACACCATATATTTT
TRBD1	NA	TRBV28	TRBJ1-6	CASRGDGTASFNSPLHF	TGTGCCAGCAGGGGCGACGGGACAGCGTCCTTTAATTCACCCCTCCACTTT
TRBD2	NA	TRBV6-5	TRBJ2-1	CASKVGTSGAEQFF	TGTGCCAGCAAGGTCGGGACTAGCGGGGCCGAGCAGTTCTTC
TRBD1	NA	TRBV2	TRBJ1-5	CARKRQGMGNQPQHF	TGTGCCAGAAAGCGACAGGGTATGGGCAATCAGCCCCAGCATTTT
TRBD2	NA	TRBV11-2	TRBJ2-3	CASSLRGGATDTQYF	TGTGCCAGCAGCTTACGCGGGGGGGCCACAGATACGCAGTATTTT
NA	NA	TRBV5-5	TRBJ2-2	CASSLDSDTGELFF	TGTGCCAGCAGCTTGGACAGTGACACCGGGGAGCTGTTTTTT
TRBD1	NA	TRBV2	TRBJ1-2	CASISGTGIYGYTF	TGTGCCAGCATCTCCGGGACAGGGATCTATGGCTACACCTTC
TRBD2	NA	TRBV28	TRBJ2-7	CASSFPSGGGEQYF	TGTGCCAGCAGTTTTCCTAGCGGGGGGGGCGAGCAGTACTTC
NA	NA	TRBV5-6	TRBJ1-6	CASSPLRKGFSHTFVTLHF	TGTGCCAGCAGCCCCTTAAGAAAGGGGTTCTCTCATACCTTTGTAACCCTCCACTTT
TRBD1	NA	TRBV7-9	TRBJ1-6	CASGAGQGPENSPLHF	TGTGCCAGCGGTGCCGGACAGGGTCCGGAGAATTCACCCCTCCACTTT
NA	NA	TRBV5-1	TRBJ2-1	CASSPLGPRNEQFF	TGCGCCAGCAGCCCCCTGGGGCCCAGAAATGAGCAGTTCTTC
TRBD1	NA	TRBV19	TRBJ1-1	CASISGTGGRPAFF	TGTGCCAGTATCTCCGGGACAGGGGGTAGGCCAGCTTTCTTT
TRBD1	NA	TRBV11-2	TRBJ1-4	CASSLPWTGGDEKLFF	TGTGCCAGCAGCTTACCCTGGACAGGGGGGGATGAAAAACTGTTTTTT
NA	NA	TRBV5-8	TRBJ1-4	CASSLVGEKLFF	TGTGCCAGCAGCCTAGTTGGCGAAAAACTGTTTTTT
NA	NA	TRBV4-1	TRBJ2-2	CASSQVNVAGAHTGELFF	TGCGCCAGCAGCCAAGTTAATGTCGCGGGGGCCCACACCGGGGAGCTGTTTTTT
TRBD1	NA	TRBV7-6	TRBJ1-2	CASSLGQGANYGYTF	TGTGCCAGCAGCTTAGGACAGGGAGCTAACTATGGCTACACCTTC
NA	NA	TRBV7-8	TRBJ2-7	CASSSGELYEQYF	TGTGCCAGCAGCTCGGGGGAACTCTACGAGCAGTACTTC
NA	NA	TRBV11-2	TRBJ2-2	CASSLTDIANTGELFF	TGTGCCAGCAGCTTGACGGACATAGCGAACACCGGGGAGCTGTTTTTT
NA	NA	TRBV28	TRBJ1-5	CASNKGGYSNQPQHF	TGTGCCAGCAATAAGGGGGGGTATAGCAATCAGCCCCAGCATTTT
NA	NA	TRBV10-1	TRBJ2-3	CASSDGYTDTQYF	TGCGCCAGCAGTGACGGTTACACAGATACGCAGTATTTT
TRBD1	once	TRBV9	TRBJ1-6	CASNRGGDSPLHF	TGTGCCAGCAACAGGGGAGGAGATTCACCCCTCCACTTT
NA	NA	TRBV4-1	TRBJ1-3	CASSHQQGTPGNTIYF	TGCGCCAGCAGCCATCAACAGGGAACTCCTGGAAACACCATATATTTT
TRBD2	NA	TRBV7-7	TRBJ2-2	CASSPNSGGTGELFF	TGTGCCAGCAGCCCTAATAGCGGGGGGACCGGGGAGCTGTTTTTT
TRBD1	NA	TRBV5-1	TRBJ2-6	CASSPEGTVSGANVLTF	TGCGCCAGCAGCCCGGAAGGGACAGTCTCTGGGGCCAACGTCCTGACTTTC
TRBD1	NA	TRBV15	TRBJ1-2	CATGQGNYGYTF	TGTGCCACCGGACAGGGGAACTATGGCTACACCTTC
TRBD2	NA	TRBV7-2	TRBJ2-1	CASSLASGGPYNEQFF	TGTGCCAGCAGCTTAGCTAGCGGGGGACCCTACAATGAGCAGTTCTTC
TRBD1	NA	TRBV2	TRBJ2-6	CASSADRQLSGANVLTF	TGTGCCAGCAGCGCGGACAGGCAACTCTCTGGGGCCAACGTCCTGACTTTC
TRBD2	NA	TRBV5-1	TRBJ2-7	CASSLEWTSGYEQYF	TGCGCCAGCAGCTTGGAGTGGACTAGCGGTTACGAGCAGTACTTC
NA	few	TRBV2	TRBJ1-2	CASSAEQGGGYTF	TGTGCCAGCAGTGCCGAACAGGGCGGAGGCTACACCTTC
TRBD1	NA	TRBV6-1	TRBJ1-1	CASIGTDYTEAFF	TGTGCCAGCATCGGGACAGATTACACTGAAGCTTTCTTT
TRBD1	NA	TRBV6-4	TRBJ1-1	CASRDRSNTEAFF	TGTGCCAGTCGGGACAGGTCGAACACTGAAGCTTTCTTT
NA	NA	TRBV7-2	TRBJ2-5	CASSLGQSYQETQYF	TGTGCCAGCAGCCTAGGACAGTCGTACCAAGAGACCCAGTACTTC
TRBD1	NA	TRBV28	TRBJ1-2	CASSFGPGQGLHYGYTF	TGTGCCAGCAGTTTTGGCCCGGGACAGGGGCTTCACTATGGCTACACCTTC
TRBD2	NA	TRBV5-1	TRBJ2-3	CASSGGTSAQSDTQYF	TGCGCCAGCAGCGGTGGGACTAGCGCCCAATCGGATACGCAGTATTTT
TRBD2	NA	TRBV11-2	TRBJ2-3	CASSLVASGGAGAQYF	TGTGCCAGCAGCTTAGTGGCTAGCGGGGGGGCCGGGGCGCAGTATTTT
TRBD2	once	TRBV24-1	TRBJ2-1	CATSDFSLTSGGAYNEQFF	TGTGCCACCAGTGATTTTTCCCTTACTAGCGGGGGTGCCTACAATGAGCAGTTCTTC
NA	NA	TRBV6-5	TRBJ2-5	CASTGQYQETQYF	TGTGCCAGCACCGGACAGTACCAAGAGACCCAGTACTTC
NA	NA	TRBV2	TRBJ1-2	CASSAEGFNYGYTF	TGTGCCAGCAGTGCCGAGGGATTCAACTATGGCTACACCTTC
TRBD1	NA	TRBV14	TRBJ2-1	CASRDTGAPENEQFF	TGTGCCAGCAGAGATACAGGGGCCCCAGAGAATGAGCAGTTCTTC
TRBD1	NA	TRBV19	TRBJ1-2	CASGAPGQGVYGYTF	TGTGCCAGTGGTGCCCCGGGACAGGGGGTCTATGGCTACACCTTC
NA	NA	TRBV27	TRBJ2-2	CASSLVSLAENTGELFF	TGTGCCAGCAGTTTAGTTTCCCTAGCCGAAAACACCGGGGAGCTGTTTTTT
TRBD1	NA	TRBV6-5	TRBJ2-7	CASSYGAGGRYEQYF	TGTGCCAGCAGTTACGGAGCAGGGGGCCGCTACGAGCAGTACTTC
TRBD2	NA	TRBV27	TRBJ2-7	CATSGGTYEQYF	TGTGCCACTAGCGGGGGGACCTACGAGCAGTACTTC
TRBD1	NA	TRBV5-1	TRBJ1-2	CASSLLGTGGGYTF	TGCGCCAGCAGCTTACTTGGGACAGGCGGAGGCTACACCTTC
NA	once	TRBV29-1	TRBJ2-2	CSVVASSSGELFF	TGCAGCGTTGTTGCTAGCTCCTCCGGGGAGCTGTTTTTT
TRBD2	NA	TRBV24-1	TRBJ2-1	CATSDLMTSGSYNEQFF	TGTGCCACCAGTGATTTAATGACTAGCGGGAGCTACAATGAGCAGTTCTTC
NA	NA	TRBV6-2/TRBV6-3	TRBJ1-1	CASSYQSGREAFF	TGTGCCAGCAGTTACCAATCAGGGCGTGAAGCTTTCTTT
TRBD2	NA	TRBV5-8	TRBJ2-7	CASSLIIGGAYEQYF	TGTGCCAGCAGCTTGATTATCGGGGGGGCCTACGAGCAGTACTTC
NA	NA	TRBV28	TRBJ1-5	CASSFGGKGNQPQHF	TGTGCCAGCAGTTTCGGGGGGAAGGGTAATCAGCCCCAGCATTTT
TRBD1	few	TRBV11-2	TRBJ1-1	CASSLASGGRSEAFF	TGTGCCAGCAGCTTAGCTTCAGGGGGCCGGTCGGAAGCTTTCTTT
NA	NA	TRBV9	TRBJ1-1	CASSPRTDHRALTEAFF	TGTGCCAGCAGCCCGAGGACTGACCACCGTGCTCTCACTGAAGCTTTCTTT
NA	NA	TRBV7-9	TRBJ2-1	CASSSQDNPTRENEQFF	TGTGCCAGCAGCTCACAGGACAACCCTACAAGAGAAAATGAGCAGTTCTTC
TRBD1	few	TRBV28	TRBJ1-5	CASSHRGNQPQHF	TGTGCCAGCAGTCACAGGGGAAATCAGCCCCAGCATTTT
NA	NA	TRBV6-5	TRBJ1-2	CASTAAIYGYTF	TGTGCCAGCACGGCAGCGATTTATGGCTACACCTTC
NA	NA	TRBV5-1	TRBJ1-3	CASSLVGAGNTIYF	TGCGCCAGCAGCTTGGTAGGGGCTGGAAACACCATATATTTT
TRBD1	NA	TRBV7-9	TRBJ2-7	CASSLSGTGSYEQYF	TGTGCCAGCAGCTTGTCGGGGACAGGGTCCTACGAGCAGTACTTC